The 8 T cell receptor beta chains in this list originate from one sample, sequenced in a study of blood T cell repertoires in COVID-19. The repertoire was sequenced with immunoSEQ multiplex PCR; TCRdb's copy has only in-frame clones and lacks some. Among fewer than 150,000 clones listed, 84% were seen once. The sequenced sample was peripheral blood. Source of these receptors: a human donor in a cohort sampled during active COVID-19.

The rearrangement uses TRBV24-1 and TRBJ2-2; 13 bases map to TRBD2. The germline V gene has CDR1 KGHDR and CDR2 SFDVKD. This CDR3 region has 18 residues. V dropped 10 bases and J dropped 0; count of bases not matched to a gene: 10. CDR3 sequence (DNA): TGTGCCACGGGGCGGACTAGCGGGGGCACAGCGAACACCGGGGAGCTGTTTTTT. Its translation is CATGRTSGGTANTGELFF.

In nucleotides, the CDR3 is TGTGCCAGCAGCCCCTCCGGGACTAGCGCAGAGACCCAGTACTTC. Protein sequence: CASSPSGTSAETQYF. V usage is TRBV7-3 and J usage is TRBJ2-5, with 10 bases identical to TRBD2. The junction had 7 bases not matched to a gene; V was cut back by 5 bases and J by 4 bases. Per germline, CDR1 SGHTA and CDR2 FQGTGA. This CDR3 has 15 amino acids.

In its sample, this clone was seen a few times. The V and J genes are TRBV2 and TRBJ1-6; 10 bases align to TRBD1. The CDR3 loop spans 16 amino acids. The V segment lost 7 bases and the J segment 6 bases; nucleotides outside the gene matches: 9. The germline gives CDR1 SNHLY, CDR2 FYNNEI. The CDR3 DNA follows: TGTGCCAGCAAAATATTTCGGGACAGGGGTAATTCACCCCTCCACTTT. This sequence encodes CASKIFRDRGNSPLHF. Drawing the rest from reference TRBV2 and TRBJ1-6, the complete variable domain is EPEVTQTPSHQVTQMGQEVILRCVPISNHLYFYWYRQILGQKVEFLVSFYNNEISEKSEIFDDQFSVERPDGSNFTLKIRSTKLEDSAMYFCASKIFRDRGNSPLHFGNGTRLTVT.

The CDR3 region has the DNA TGTGCCAGCAGTCGAGACAGTATAAACTATGGCTACACCTTC. It is translated as CASSRDSINYGYTF. The chain links TRBV6-5 to TRBJ1-2; D may be TRBD1 (5 bases). The V gene lost 5 bases and the J gene lost 2 bases, with 12 bases spanning the gap. Germline CDR1 reads MNHEY; CDR2 reads SVGAGI. The CDR3 totals 14 residues.

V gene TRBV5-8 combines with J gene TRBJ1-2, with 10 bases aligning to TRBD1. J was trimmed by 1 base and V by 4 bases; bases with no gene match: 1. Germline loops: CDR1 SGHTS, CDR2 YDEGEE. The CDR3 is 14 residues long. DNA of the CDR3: TGTGCCAGCAGCCGGACAGGGGGTAACTATGGCTACACCTTC. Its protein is CASSRTGGNYGYTF.

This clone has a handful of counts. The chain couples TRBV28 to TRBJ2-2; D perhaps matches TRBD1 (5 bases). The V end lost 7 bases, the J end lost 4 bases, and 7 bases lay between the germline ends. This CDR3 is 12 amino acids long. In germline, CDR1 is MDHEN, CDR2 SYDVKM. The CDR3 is CASTQGTGELFF. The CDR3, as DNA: TGTGCCAGCACCCAGGGCACCGGGGAGCTGTTTTTT.

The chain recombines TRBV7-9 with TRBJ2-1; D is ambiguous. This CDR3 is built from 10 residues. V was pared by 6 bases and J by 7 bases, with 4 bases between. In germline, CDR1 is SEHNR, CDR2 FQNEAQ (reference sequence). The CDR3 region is CASRRNEQFF. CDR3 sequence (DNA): TGTGCCAGCAGGCGGAATGAGCAGTTCTTC.

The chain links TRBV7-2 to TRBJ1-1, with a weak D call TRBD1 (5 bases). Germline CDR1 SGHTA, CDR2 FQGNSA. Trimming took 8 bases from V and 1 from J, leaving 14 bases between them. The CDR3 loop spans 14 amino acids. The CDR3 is CASYWEGTNTEAFF. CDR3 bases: TGTGCCAGCTATTGGGAGGGGACGAACACTGAAGCTTTCTTT.